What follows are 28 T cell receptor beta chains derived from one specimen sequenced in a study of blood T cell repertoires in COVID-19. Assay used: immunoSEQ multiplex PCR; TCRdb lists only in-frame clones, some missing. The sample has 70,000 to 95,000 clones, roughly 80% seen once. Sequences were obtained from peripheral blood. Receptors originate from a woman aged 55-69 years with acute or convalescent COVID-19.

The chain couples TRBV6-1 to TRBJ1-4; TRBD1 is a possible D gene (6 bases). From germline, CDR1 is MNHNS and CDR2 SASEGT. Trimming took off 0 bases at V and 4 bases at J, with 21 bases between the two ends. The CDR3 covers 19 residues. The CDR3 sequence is CASSEALGFGGQNNEKLFF. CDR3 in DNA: TGTGCCAGCAGTGAAGCCTTGGGCTTCGGGGGGCAAAATAATGAAAAACTGTTTTTT.

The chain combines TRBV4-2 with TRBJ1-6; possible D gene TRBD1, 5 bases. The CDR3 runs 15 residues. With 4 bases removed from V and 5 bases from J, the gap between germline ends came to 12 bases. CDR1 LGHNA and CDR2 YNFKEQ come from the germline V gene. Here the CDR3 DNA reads TGTGCCAGCAGCCGTGCCCAGGGTGATAATTCACCCCTCCACTTT. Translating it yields CASSRAQGDNSPLHF.

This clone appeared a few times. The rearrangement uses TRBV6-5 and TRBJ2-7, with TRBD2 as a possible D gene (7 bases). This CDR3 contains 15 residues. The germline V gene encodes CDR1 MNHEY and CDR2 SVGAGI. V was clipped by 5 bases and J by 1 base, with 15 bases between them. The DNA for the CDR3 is TGTGCCAGCAGTCTAGGGGGGGGCGCTTCCTACGAGCAGTACTTC. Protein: CASSLGGGASYEQYF.

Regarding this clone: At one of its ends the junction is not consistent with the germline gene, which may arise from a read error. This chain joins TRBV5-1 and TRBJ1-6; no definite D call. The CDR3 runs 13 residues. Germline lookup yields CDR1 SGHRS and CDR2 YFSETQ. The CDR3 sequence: CASSLAGNPPLHF. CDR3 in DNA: TGCGCCAGCAGCTTGGCCGGTAATCCACCCCTCCACTTT.

CDR3 nucleotide sequence: TGTGCCAGCAGCCAGGACGCGGGACCGCGGAATGAAAAACTGTTTTTT. This encodes CASSQDAGPRNEKLFF. The chain couples TRBV5-6 to TRBJ1-4; perhaps TRBD1 as D (5 bases). Germline lookup yields CDR1 SGHDT and CDR2 YYEEEE. Trimming cost V 4 bases and J 5 bases, with 18 bases left between them. There are 16 residues in the CDR3.

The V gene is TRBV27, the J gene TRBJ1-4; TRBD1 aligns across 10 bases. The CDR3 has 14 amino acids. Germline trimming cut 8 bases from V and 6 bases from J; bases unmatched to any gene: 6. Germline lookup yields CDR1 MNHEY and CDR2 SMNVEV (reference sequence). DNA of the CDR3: TGTGCCAGCTCTCCGGGGACAGGGGATGAAAAACTGTTTTTT. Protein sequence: CASSPGTGDEKLFF.

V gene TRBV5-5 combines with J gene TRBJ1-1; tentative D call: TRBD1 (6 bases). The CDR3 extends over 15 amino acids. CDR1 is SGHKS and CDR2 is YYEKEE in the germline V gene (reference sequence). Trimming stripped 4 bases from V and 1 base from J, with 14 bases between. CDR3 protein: CASSILDRPNTEAFF. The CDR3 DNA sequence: TGTGCCAGCAGCATCCTAGACAGGCCGAACACTGAAGCTTTCTTT. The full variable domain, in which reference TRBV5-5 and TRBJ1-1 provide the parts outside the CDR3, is DAGVTQSPTHLIKTRGQQVTLRCSPISGHKSVSWYQQVLGQGPQFIFQYYEKEERGRGNFPDRFSARQFPNYSSELNVNALLLGDSALYLCASSILDRPNTEAFFGQGTRLTVV.

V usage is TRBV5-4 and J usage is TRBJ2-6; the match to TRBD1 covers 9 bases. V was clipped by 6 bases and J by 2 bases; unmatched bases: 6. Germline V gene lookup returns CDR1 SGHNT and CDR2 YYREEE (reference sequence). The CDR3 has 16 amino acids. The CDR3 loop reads CASNNRGRTGANVLTF. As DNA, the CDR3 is TGTGCCAGCAACAACAGGGGGCGAACTGGGGCCAACGTCCTGACTTTC.

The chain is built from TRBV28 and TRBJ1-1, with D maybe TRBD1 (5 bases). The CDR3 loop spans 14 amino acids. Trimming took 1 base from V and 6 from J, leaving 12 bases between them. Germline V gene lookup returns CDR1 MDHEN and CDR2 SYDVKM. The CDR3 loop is CASSLSWEGAEAFF. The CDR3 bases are TGTGCCAGCAGTTTATCTTGGGAAGGGGCTGAAGCTTTCTTT.

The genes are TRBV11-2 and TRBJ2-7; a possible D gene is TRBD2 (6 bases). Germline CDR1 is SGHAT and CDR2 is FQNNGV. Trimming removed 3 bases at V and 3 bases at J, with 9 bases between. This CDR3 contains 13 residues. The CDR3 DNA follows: TGTGCCAGCAGCTTGGGACTTAACTACGAGCAGTACTTC. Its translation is CASSLGLNYEQYF.

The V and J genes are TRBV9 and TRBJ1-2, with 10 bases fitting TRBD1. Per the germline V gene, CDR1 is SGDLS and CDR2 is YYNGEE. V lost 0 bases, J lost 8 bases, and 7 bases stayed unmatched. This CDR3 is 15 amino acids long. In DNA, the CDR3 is TGTGCCAGCAGCGTAGTGGGACAGGGGTTTAGGGGCTACACCTTC. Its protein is CASSVVGQGFRGYTF.

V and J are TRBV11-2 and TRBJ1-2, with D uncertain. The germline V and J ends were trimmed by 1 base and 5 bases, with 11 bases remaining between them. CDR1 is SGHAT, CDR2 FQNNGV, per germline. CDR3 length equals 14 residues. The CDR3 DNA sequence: TGTGCCAGCAGCTTAGGCACAGTCGTGTATGGCTACACCTTC. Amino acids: CASSLGTVVYGYTF.

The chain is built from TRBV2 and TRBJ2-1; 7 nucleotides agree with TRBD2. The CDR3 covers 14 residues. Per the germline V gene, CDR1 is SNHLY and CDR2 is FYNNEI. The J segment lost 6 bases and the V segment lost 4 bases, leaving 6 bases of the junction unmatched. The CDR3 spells CASSGVRTSNEQFF. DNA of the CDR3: TGTGCCAGCAGTGGGGTTAGGACTAGCAATGAGCAGTTCTTC. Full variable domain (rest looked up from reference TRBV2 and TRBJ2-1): EPEVTQTPSHQVTQMGQEVILRCVPISNHLYFYWYRQILGQKVEFLVSFYNNEISEKSEIFDDQFSVERPDGSNFTLKIRSTKLEDSAMYFCASSGVRTSNEQFFGPGTRLTVL.

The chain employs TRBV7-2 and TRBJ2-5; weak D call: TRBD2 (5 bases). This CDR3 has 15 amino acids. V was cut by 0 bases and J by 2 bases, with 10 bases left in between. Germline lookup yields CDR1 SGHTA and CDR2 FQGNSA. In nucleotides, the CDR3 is TGTGCCAGCAGCTTAGCGCGGGCCGTTCAAGAGACCCAGTACTTC. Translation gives CASSLARAVQETQYF.

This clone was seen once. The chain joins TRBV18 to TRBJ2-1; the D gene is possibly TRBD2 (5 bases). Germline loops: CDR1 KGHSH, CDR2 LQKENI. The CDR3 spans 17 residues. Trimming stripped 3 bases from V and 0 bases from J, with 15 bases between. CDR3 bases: TGTGCCAGCTCACCCAGTGGAGGCCGAGGCTCCTACAATGAGCAGTTCTTC. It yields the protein CASSPSGGRGSYNEQFF.

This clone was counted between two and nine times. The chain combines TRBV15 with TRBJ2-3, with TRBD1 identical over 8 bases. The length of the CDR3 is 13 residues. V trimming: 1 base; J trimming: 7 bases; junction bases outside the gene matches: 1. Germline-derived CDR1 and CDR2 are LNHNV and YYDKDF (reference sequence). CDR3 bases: TGTGCCACCAGCAGAGGGGACAGGAATACGCAGTATTTT. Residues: CATSRGDRNTQYF.

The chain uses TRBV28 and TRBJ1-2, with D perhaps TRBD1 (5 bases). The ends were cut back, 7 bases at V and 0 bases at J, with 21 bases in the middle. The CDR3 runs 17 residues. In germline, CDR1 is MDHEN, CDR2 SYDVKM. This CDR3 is CASNTFGVGATNYGYTF. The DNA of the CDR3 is TGTGCCAGCAATACCTTTGGGGTAGGGGCGACTAACTATGGCTACACCTTC.

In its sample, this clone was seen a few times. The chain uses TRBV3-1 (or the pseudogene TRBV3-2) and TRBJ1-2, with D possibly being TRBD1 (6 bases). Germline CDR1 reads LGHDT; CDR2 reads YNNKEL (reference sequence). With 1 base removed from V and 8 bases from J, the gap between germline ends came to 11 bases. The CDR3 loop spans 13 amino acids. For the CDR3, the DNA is TGTGCCAGCAGCCAAGCCCACAGGGAAGGCTACACCTTC. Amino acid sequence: CASSQAHREGYTF.

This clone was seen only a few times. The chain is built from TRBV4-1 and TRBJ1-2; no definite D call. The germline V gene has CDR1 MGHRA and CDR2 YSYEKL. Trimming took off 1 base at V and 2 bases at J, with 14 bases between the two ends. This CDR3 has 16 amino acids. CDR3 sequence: CASSQVLNKENYGYTF. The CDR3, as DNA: TGCGCCAGCAGCCAAGTGTTGAATAAAGAGAACTATGGCTACACCTTC.

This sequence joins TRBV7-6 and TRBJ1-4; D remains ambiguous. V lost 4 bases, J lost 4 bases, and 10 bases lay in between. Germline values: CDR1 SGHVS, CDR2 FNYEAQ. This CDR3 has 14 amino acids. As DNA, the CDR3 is TGTGCCAGCAGCTCAAGCGGTGGTAATGAAAAACTGTTTTTT. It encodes CASSSSGGNEKLFF.

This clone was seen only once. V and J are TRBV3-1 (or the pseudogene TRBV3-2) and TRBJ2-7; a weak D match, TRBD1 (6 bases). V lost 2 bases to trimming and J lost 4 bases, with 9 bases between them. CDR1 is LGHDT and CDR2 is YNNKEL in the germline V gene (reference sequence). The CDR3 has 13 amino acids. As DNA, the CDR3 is TGTGCCAGCAGCCAACTACAGGGTTACGAGCAGTACTTC. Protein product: CASSQLQGYEQYF.

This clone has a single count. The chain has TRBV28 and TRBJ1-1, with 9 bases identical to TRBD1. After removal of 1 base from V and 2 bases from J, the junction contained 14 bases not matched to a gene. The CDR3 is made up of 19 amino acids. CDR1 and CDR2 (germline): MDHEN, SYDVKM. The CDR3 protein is CASSLYGSIRTGENTEAFF. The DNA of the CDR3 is TGTGCCAGCAGTTTATACGGGAGCATAAGGACAGGGGAAAACACTGAAGCTTTCTTT.

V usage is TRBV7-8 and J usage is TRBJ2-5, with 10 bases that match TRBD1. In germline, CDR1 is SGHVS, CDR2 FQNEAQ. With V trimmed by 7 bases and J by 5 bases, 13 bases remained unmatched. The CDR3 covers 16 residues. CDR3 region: CASTKTGGGRAETQYF. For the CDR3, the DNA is TGTGCCAGCACGAAGACAGGGGGCGGACGAGCTGAGACCCAGTACTTC.

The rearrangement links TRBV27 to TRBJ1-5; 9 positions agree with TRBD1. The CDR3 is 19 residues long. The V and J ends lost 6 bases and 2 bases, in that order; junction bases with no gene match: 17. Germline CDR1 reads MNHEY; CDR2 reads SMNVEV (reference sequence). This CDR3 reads CASRSTGQGGWGGNQPQHF. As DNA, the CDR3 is TGTGCCAGCAGATCCACGGGACAGGGCGGTTGGGGTGGCAATCAGCCCCAGCATTTT.

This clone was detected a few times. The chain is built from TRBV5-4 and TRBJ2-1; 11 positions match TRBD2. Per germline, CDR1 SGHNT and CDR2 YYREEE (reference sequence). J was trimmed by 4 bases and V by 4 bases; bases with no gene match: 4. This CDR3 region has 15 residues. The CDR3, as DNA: TGTGCCAGCAGCCCCGGGACTAGCGGATACAATGAGCAGTTCTTC. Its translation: CASSPGTSGYNEQFF.

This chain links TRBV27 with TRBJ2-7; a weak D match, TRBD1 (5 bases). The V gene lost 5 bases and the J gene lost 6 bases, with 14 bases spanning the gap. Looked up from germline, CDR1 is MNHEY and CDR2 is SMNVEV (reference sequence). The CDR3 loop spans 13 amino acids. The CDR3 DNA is TGTGCCAGCAGTACCAGGGTACTGGGCGAGCAGTACTTC. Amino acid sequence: CASSTRVLGEQYF.

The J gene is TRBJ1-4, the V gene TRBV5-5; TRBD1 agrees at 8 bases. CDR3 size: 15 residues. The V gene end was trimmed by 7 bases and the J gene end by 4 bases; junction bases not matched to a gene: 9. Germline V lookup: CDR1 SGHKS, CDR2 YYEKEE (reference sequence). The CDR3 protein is CASALTGQVNEKLFF. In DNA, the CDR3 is TGTGCCAGCGCGCTTACGGGACAGGTTAATGAAAAACTGTTTTTT.

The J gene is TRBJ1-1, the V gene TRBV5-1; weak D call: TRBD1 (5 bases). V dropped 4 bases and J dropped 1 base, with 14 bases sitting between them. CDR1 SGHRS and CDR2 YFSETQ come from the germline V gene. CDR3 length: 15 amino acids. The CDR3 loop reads CASSQRPTANTEAFF. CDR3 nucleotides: TGCGCCAGCAGCCAACGCCCGACAGCGAACACTGAAGCTTTCTTT.